What follows are 30 T cell receptor beta chains derived from one specimen sequenced in a study of control samples from healthy donors and cancer patients (dated by TCRdb to 2018 to 2021). Libraries were constructed by the immunoSEQ multiplex PCR assay. What TCRdb holds here is the immuneACCESS table cut down to in-frame rearrangements. Part of the clones is not present; checked against another copy, under half of the missing clones reflect an unresolved V gene, and the others are unexplained. In all, the sample holds some 130,000 clones, and 90% of those were seen once. The ten biggest clones cover roughly 2.5% of the sample. The sequenced material came from blood. These TCRs come from a man in his forties in good health.

The V and J genes are TRBV18 and TRBJ2-1, with 10 bases that match TRBD2. This CDR3 has 17 residues. V dropped 0 bases and J dropped 8; count of bases not matched to a gene: 10. CDR1 is KGHSH, CDR2 LQKENI, per germline. The DNA for the CDR3 is TGTGCCAGCTCACCACCGGTTGTAGCGGGGGGCCGGGATGAGCAGTTCTTC. Encoded protein: CASSPPVVAGGRDEQFF.

CDR3 DNA sequence: TGCGCCAGCAGGAAGCAGTTCTTC. Translated: CASRKQFF. The chain is built from TRBV10-1 and TRBJ2-1; D not certain. Germline CDR1 reads WNHNN; CDR2 reads SYGVQD (reference sequence). This CDR3 has 8 amino acids. The V gene lost 6 bases and the J gene lost 11 bases, with 2 bases spanning the gap.

The V gene is TRBV28, the J gene TRBJ1-5, with a tentative D call TRBD1 (6 bases). This CDR3 is 14 amino acids long. CDR1 is MDHEN and CDR2 is SYDVKM in the germline V gene. Trimming pared 6 bases from V and 6 bases from J, leaving 15 bases between. Here the CDR3 DNA reads TGTGCCAGCAGGTTACAGGGATATCGTCAGCCCCAGCATTTT. It translates to CASRLQGYRQPQHF.

The CDR3 loop is CASSLGASGGAQETQYF. In nucleotides, the CDR3 is TGCGCCAGCAGCTTGGGTGCTAGCGGGGGGGCCCAAGAGACCCAGTACTTC. This chain connects TRBV5-1 to TRBJ2-5; 12 nucleotides agree with TRBD2. CDR3 length equals 17 residues. V trimming: 0 bases; J trimming: 1 base; junction bases outside the gene matches: 4. Per germline, CDR1 SGHRS and CDR2 YFSETQ. The entire variable domain, with the rest obtained from reference TRBV5-1 and TRBJ2-5, is as follows: KAGVTQTPRYLIKTRGQQVTLSCSPISGHRSVSWYQQTPGQGLQFLFEYFSETQRNKGNFPGRFSGRQFSNSRSEMNVSTLELGDSALYLCASSLGASGGAQETQYFGPGTRLLVL.

This chain links TRBV19 with TRBJ1-1, with D hard to call. CDR3 length: 13 residues. The V end lost 9 bases, the J end lost 4 bases, and 15 bases lay between the germline ends. CDR1 and CDR2 from the germline V gene are LNHDA and SQIVND (reference sequence). CDR3 sequence (DNA): TGTGCCAGCAGCGGGCAGATAGGCACTGAAGCTTTCTTT. The encoded protein is CASSGQIGTEAFF.

This clone appeared a single time. CDR3 sequence (DNA): TGTGCCAGCAGAACGGGGGCAGCAACTAATGAAAAACTGTTTTTT. Translation: CASRTGAATNEKLFF. The V call is TRBV6-6, the J call TRBJ1-4; TRBD1 is a possible D gene (6 bases). Looked up from germline, CDR1 is MNHNY and CDR2 is SVGAGI (reference sequence). The CDR3 consists of 15 residues. Trimming pared 6 bases from V and 0 bases from J, leaving 11 bases between.

Only a few counts were recorded for this clone. The gene calls are TRBV5-3 and TRBJ2-7; D possibly uses TRBD1 or TRBD2 (5 bases each). TRBV5-3 is an ORF for which the function is uncertain. The CDR3 sequence is 13 residues long. Trimming took 8 bases from V and 5 from J, leaving 17 bases between them. CDR3 sequence (DNA): TGTGCCAGTTTCGGGACCACAGTCCACGAGCAGTACTTC. It codes for CASFGTTVHEQYF.

V gene TRBV7-9 combines with J gene TRBJ2-7, with TRBD1 identical over 9 bases. This CDR3 has 13 residues. Germline V gene sequence: CDR1 SEHNR, CDR2 FQNEAQ (reference sequence). Unmatched junction bases numbered 2, after V lost 5 bases and J lost 3 bases. CDR3 bases: TGTGCCAGCAGCCGGGGACAGGGCTACGAGCAGTACTTC. Translation gives CASSRGQGYEQYF.

J is TRBJ2-7 and V is TRBV18, with 9 nucleotides matching TRBD1. The V gene end was trimmed by 4 bases and the J gene end by 4 bases; junction bases not matched to a gene: 8. CDR3 length: 15 amino acids. CDR1 and CDR2 (germline): KGHSH, LQKENI. The CDR3 bases are TGTGCCAGCTCACGCCGGACAGGGGAAATATACGAGCAGTACTTC. It is translated as CASSRRTGEIYEQYF.

The chain uses TRBV29-1 and TRBJ1-5; 10 positions match TRBD1. Trimming removed 6 bases from V and 5 bases from J; junction bases left unmatched: 4. Germline CDR1 and CDR2: SQVTM and ANQGSEA. This CDR3 has 13 amino acids. CDR3 protein: CSVSGTGDQPQHF. CDR3 coding DNA: TGCAGCGTGTCCGGGACAGGGGATCAGCCCCAGCATTTT.

J is TRBJ2-5 and V is TRBV7-6; 8 nucleotides agree with TRBD1. The CDR3 length is 14 residues. V dropped 5 bases and J dropped 6; count of bases not matched to a gene: 8. Germline CDR1 and CDR2: SGHVS and FNYEAQ. In DNA, the CDR3 is TGTGCCAGCAGCGTAGGACAGGGATTGCAGACCCAGTACTTC. Its translation: CASSVGQGLQTQYF.

The chain uses TRBV3-1 (or the pseudogene TRBV3-2) and TRBJ1-1, with D possibly being TRBD1 (6 bases). The CDR3 totals 15 residues. V lost 0 bases, J lost 2 bases, and 10 bases lay in between. The germline CDR1 and CDR2 sequences are LGHDT and YNNKEL (reference sequence). The DNA of the CDR3 is TGTGCCAGCAGCCAAGATGGAGGGGGAAACACTGAAGCTTTCTTT. Its protein is CASSQDGGGNTEAFF.

The chain has TRBV5-5 and TRBJ2-3, with a tentative D call TRBD2 (5 bases). This CDR3 spans 14 amino acids. Germline lookup yields CDR1 SGHKS and CDR2 YYEKEE (reference sequence). The germline V and J ends were trimmed by 1 base and 6 bases, with 12 bases remaining between them. In DNA form, the CDR3 reads TGTGCCAGCAGCTTGCTGACCCCGGGGGATACGCAGTATTTT. As protein: CASSLLTPGDTQYF.

The CDR3 loop reads CASSLGPLYSNQPQHF. For the CDR3, the DNA is TGTGCCAGCAGCCTCGGGCCCCTTTATAGCAATCAGCCCCAGCATTTT. This chain links TRBV6-2 or TRBV6-3 with TRBJ1-5, with no clear D. The germline gives CDR1 MNHEY, CDR2 SVGEGT. This CDR3 has 16 amino acids. The V end was cut by 6 bases, the J end by 0 bases, with 15 bases between.

The J gene is TRBJ1-1, the V gene TRBV7-9; the D gene is possibly TRBD1 (5 bases). The V end lost 2 bases, the J end lost 3 bases, and 7 bases lay between the germline ends. Looked up from germline, CDR1 is SEHNR and CDR2 is FQNEAQ (reference sequence). This CDR3 is built from 13 residues. The CDR3 loop reads CASSLPGYTEAFF. CDR3 coding DNA: TGTGCCAGCAGCTTACCAGGGTACACTGAAGCTTTCTTT.

This chain connects TRBV5-8 to TRBJ2-7; D tentatively fits TRBD1 or TRBD2 (6 bases each). The germline V gene has CDR1 SGHTS and CDR2 YDEGEE. CDR3 size: 11 residues. Written as DNA, the CDR3 is TGTGCGGGGACGGGGGCGTACGAGCAGTACTTC. It yields the protein CAGTGAYEQYF.

The chain joins TRBV4-1 to TRBJ1-3, with D unresolved. CDR1 and CDR2 (germline): MGHRA, YSYEKL. This CDR3 is built from 14 residues. Trimming took off 1 base at V and 1 base at J, with 5 bases between the two ends. CDR3 residues: CASSQVGSGNTIYF. The CDR3 DNA reads as TGCGCCAGCAGCCAAGTAGGATCTGGAAACACCATATATTTT.

The chain employs TRBV6-1 and TRBJ2-4, with 7 positions matching TRBD1. CDR3 size: 17 residues. Germline loops: CDR1 MNHNS, CDR2 SASEGT. Unmatched junction bases numbered 5, after V lost 0 bases and J lost 0 bases. CDR3 in amino acids: CASSEAWDRIAKNIQYF. The CDR3 DNA is TGTGCCAGCAGTGAAGCTTGGGACAGAATAGCCAAAAACATTCAGTACTTC.

This chain uses TRBV18 with TRBJ1-2, with TRBD1 matching over 10 bases. From germline, CDR1 is KGHSH and CDR2 LQKENI. This CDR3 is built from 16 residues. With 5 bases clipped from V and 8 bases from J, the junction kept 14 bases outside the gene matches. The CDR3 sequence is CASSVKTGGVSRGYTF. In nucleotides, the CDR3 is TGTGCCAGCTCAGTCAAGACAGGGGGCGTCTCTAGAGGCTACACCTTC.

The rearrangement links TRBV7-6 to TRBJ2-7; 12 positions agree with TRBD1. V lost 2 bases to trimming and J lost 3 bases; unmatched junction nucleotides: 8. Germline CDR1 is SGHVS and CDR2 is FNYEAQ. The CDR3 runs 17 residues. The chain's CDR3 is CASSLRDRGLRGYEQYF. In DNA form, the CDR3 reads TGTGCCAGCAGCTTAAGGGACAGGGGGCTGAGGGGCTACGAGCAGTACTTC. The full variable domain, completed using reference TRBV7-6 and TRBJ2-7, is GAGVSQSPRYKVTKRGQDVALRCDPISGHVSLYWYRQALGQGPEFLTYFNYEAQQDKSGLPNDRFSAERPEGSISTLTIQRTEQRDSAMYRCASSLRDRGLRGYEQYFGPGTRLTVT.

The chain is built from TRBV10-1 and TRBJ1-2, with 10 bases that match TRBD1. The CDR3 is made up of 13 amino acids. CDR1 and CDR2 (germline): WNHNN, SYGVQD (reference sequence). V gave up 5 bases and J gave up 6 bases; unmatched junction bases: 3. In DNA form, the CDR3 reads TGCGCCAGCAGTTCTGACAGGGGGCATGGCTACACCTTC. Its translation: CASSSDRGHGYTF.

The chain's CDR3 is CASRLSHHKQGDSPLHF. The CDR3 DNA is TGTGCAAGTCGCTTGTCGCATCATAAACAGGGTGATTCACCCCTCCACTTT. This chain links TRBV12-2 with TRBJ1-6; no check of the table's D call, TRBD1, against the DNA was made. TRBV12-2 corresponds to a pseudogene. The CDR3 runs 17 residues.

This rearrangement joins TRBV19 to TRBJ2-5; 7 nucleotides align to TRBD2. The CDR3 is made up of 12 amino acids. CDR1 and CDR2 (germline): LNHDA, SQIVND (reference sequence). The V segment lost 10 bases and the J segment 4 bases; nucleotides outside the gene matches: 6. The CDR3 loop is CATSERGETQYF. The CDR3 nucleotides are TGTGCCACGTCGGAGCGGGGAGAGACCCAGTACTTC.

The gene calls are TRBV3-1 (or the pseudogene TRBV3-2) and TRBJ2-7; TRBD1 matches 7 bases. CDR3 length: 12 residues. From germline, CDR1 is LGHDT and CDR2 YNNKEL (reference sequence). V was pared by 4 bases and J by 10 bases, with 7 bases of the junction left unmatched. CDR3 DNA: TGTGCCAGCAGCCCAGGGGGACGGGGCCAGTACTTC. It is translated as CASSPGGRGQYF.

The chain uses TRBV12-3 or TRBV12-4 and TRBJ2-7; D is uncertain. The CDR3 extends over 12 amino acids. V was shortened by 6 bases and J by 3 bases, with 9 bases between the two germline ends. CDR3 in DNA: TGTGCCAGCAGCCGATCCAACTACGAGCAGTACTTC. Translated, it gives CASSRSNYEQYF.

About this clone itself: Other DNA sequences in this specimen translate into the identical CDR3. This rearrangement joins TRBV20-1 to TRBJ2-3; D is unclear. The CDR3 is 11 residues long. V was clipped by 3 bases and J by 3 bases, with 4 bases between them. Per the germline V gene, CDR1 is DFQATT and CDR2 is SNEGSKA (reference sequence). The CDR3 protein is CSARRTDTQYF. Here the CDR3 DNA reads TGCAGTGCTAGGAGAACAGATACGCAGTATTTT.

V is TRBV6-1 and J is TRBJ1-6; maybe TRBD1 (5 bases). The CDR3 length is 13 residues. Per the germline V gene, CDR1 is MNHNS and CDR2 is SASEGT. V dropped 1 base and J dropped 8 bases, with 6 bases sitting between them. The CDR3 is CASSEGDYSPLHF. Here the CDR3 DNA reads TGTGCCAGCAGTGAAGGGGACTATTCACCCCTCCACTTT.

The chain uses TRBV10-2 and TRBJ2-5; 14 bases agree with TRBD2. The V and J ends lost 6 bases and 7 bases, in that order; junction bases with no gene match: 7. This CDR3 region has 15 residues. From germline, CDR1 is WSHSY and CDR2 SAAADI. CDR3 residues: CASRTSGGGPGTQYF. In DNA form, the CDR3 reads TGCGCCAGCAGGACTAGCGGGGGGGGGCCTGGGACCCAGTACTTC.

The V gene is TRBV19, the J gene TRBJ1-1; the match to TRBD1 covers 9 bases. The V gene end was trimmed by 7 bases and the J gene end by 2 bases; junction bases not matched to a gene: 11. CDR3 size: 16 residues. Germline V gene sequence: CDR1 LNHDA, CDR2 SQIVND (reference sequence). The CDR3 protein is CASNPQGARGNTEAFF. The CDR3 nucleotides read TGTGCCAGTAACCCACAGGGGGCGCGGGGCAACACTGAAGCTTTCTTT.

The rearrangement uses TRBV3-1 (or the pseudogene TRBV3-2) and TRBJ2-7, with 8 bases matching TRBD1. This CDR3 has 14 amino acids. CDR1 is LGHDT and CDR2 is YNNKEL in the germline V gene (reference sequence). V was clipped by 3 bases and J by 3 bases; unmatched bases: 4. The CDR3 sequence: CASSHGQGYYEQYF. The CDR3 DNA follows: TGTGCCAGCAGCCACGGACAGGGATACTACGAGCAGTACTTC.